Ten or more counts support the clone carrying this T cell receptor beta chain. The CDR3 is 15 amino acids. Between the trimmed V and J ends, which lost 0 bases and 1 base, there was a span of 11 bases. Germline assignment: CDR1 SQVTM and CDR2 ANQGSEA. This sample was taken from a study of T-cell reconstitution after alpha-beta-depleted transplantation in children. Unique molecular identifiers were incorporated into the prepared TCRbeta library. TCRdb re-called the PCR reads through MiXCR, storing one row per CDR3 protein. The table shows about 610,000 distinct CDR3 sequences, with more than 9% occurring only once.

The receptor's source is a human donor who donated a stem cell graft to a child with acute myeloid leukemia. The chain combines TRBV29-1 with TRBJ2-3; possibly TRBD1 for D (5 bases). Sequences were derived from PBMCs from the stem cell graft donor, sampled from the stem cell graft. This chain's CDR3 is CSVEDRTIGTDTQYF. Here the CDR3 DNA reads TGCAGCGTTGAAGATCGGACAATAGGCACAGATACGCAGTATTTT.